One and the same sample provided the 20 T cell receptor beta chains below, sequenced in a study of shared clonotypes between healthy human individuals. Cells designated naive CD8 were CD45RO-negative and were positively selected for CCR7, with terminally differentiated effector memory CD45RA+ cells excluded. Sequencing was performed with immunoSEQ multiplex PCR; in TCRdb, only in-frame clones are kept and a portion is missing. The data contain about 2 million clones, approximately 95% of them seen just once; the ten biggest clones take up 1.2%. Sequenced: naive CD8+ T cells sorted from blood. The receptors derive from a man between 18 and 35 years old in good health.

The rearrangement joins TRBV7-9 to TRBJ2-7; 7 positions match TRBD1. With V trimmed by 5 bases and J by 2 bases, 15 bases remained unmatched. CDR1 is SEHNR and CDR2 is FQNEAQ in the germline V gene (reference sequence). The CDR3 loop spans 17 amino acids. CDR3: CASSPPFSDRAPYEQYF. The CDR3 region has the DNA TGTGCCAGCAGCCCTCCTTTTTCCGACAGGGCCCCCTACGAGCAGTACTTC.

V usage is TRBV30 and J usage is TRBJ2-5, with 8 bases identical to TRBD2. CDR1 and CDR2 from the germline V gene are GTSNPN and SVGIG (reference sequence). The CDR3 runs 14 residues. The ends lost 7 bases at V and 4 bases at J; junction bases unmatched: 11. CDR3 nucleotides: TGTGCCTTGGGTAGTTATCGGGAGGGAGAGACCCAGTACTTC. It is translated as CALGSYREGETQYF.

A few counts support this clone. This chain links TRBV7-2 with TRBJ2-7; D ambiguous. Germline loops: CDR1 SGHTA, CDR2 FQGNSA. The length of the CDR3 is 14 residues. V lost 4 bases and J lost 2, with 12 bases in between. In DNA form, the CDR3 reads TGTGCCAGCAGCTCCTTCCCGGCGGCCTACGAGCAGTACTTC. This codes for CASSSFPAAYEQYF.

In regard to this clone: Different DNA sequences within this sample yield the same CDR3. This sequence joins TRBV27 and TRBJ2-7; D remains unclear. Deletions cut 3 bases from V and 0 bases from J, with 9 bases between. This CDR3 is 14 amino acids long. CDR1 and CDR2 (germline): MNHEY, SMNVEV (reference sequence). CDR3 bases: TGTGCCAGCAGTTTTGCCGGCGCCTCCTACGAGCAGTACTTC. This codes for CASSFAGASYEQYF.

DNA for the CDR3: TGCGCCAGCAGCCAAGAACCTGGGGCAGTGAACACCGGGGAGCTGTTTTTT. This codes for CASSQEPGAVNTGELFF. The V call is TRBV4-1, the J call TRBJ2-2, with a possible D match to TRBD1 (5 bases). Germline assignment: CDR1 MGHRA and CDR2 YSYEKL. The V end was cut by 0 bases, the J end by 1 base, with 12 bases between. The length of the CDR3 is 17 residues.

This clone was picked up one time. In the same sample, other DNA sequences code for this CDR3. The J gene is TRBJ2-7, the V gene TRBV11-2; 10 nucleotides agree with TRBD1. V was clipped by 3 bases and J by 5 bases; unmatched bases: 4. From germline, CDR1 is SGHAT and CDR2 FQNNGV. CDR3 length equals 14 residues. CDR3: CASSFGTGAHEQYF. The CDR3 bases are TGTGCCAGCAGCTTCGGGACAGGGGCCCACGAGCAGTACTTC.

V and J are TRBV28 and TRBJ1-5; D may be TRBD1 (6 bases). The CDR3 length is 15 residues. V lost 8 bases to trimming and J lost 2 bases, with 16 bases between them. Germline CDR1 MDHEN, CDR2 SYDVKM. DNA for the CDR3: TGTGCCAGCCAAGGGGGAGTAGTGGGCAATCAGCCCCAGCATTTT. Translated, it gives CASQGGVVGNQPQHF.

The gene calls are TRBV5-4 and TRBJ2-2, with 16 bases fitting TRBD2. Germline CDR1 SGHNT, CDR2 YYREEE (reference sequence). J lost 3 bases, V lost 4 bases, and 9 bases had no gene match. This CDR3 has 19 amino acids. CDR3 nucleotides: TGTGCCAGCAGCATACCGGGACTAGCGGGAGGGCCGGACACCGGGGAGCTGTTTTTT. Protein product: CASSIPGLAGGPDTGELFF.

This sequence joins TRBV30 and TRBJ2-3; 7 positions match TRBD1. Looked up from germline, CDR1 is GTSNPN and CDR2 is SVGIG (reference sequence). Unmatched junction bases numbered 10, after V lost 8 bases and J lost 2 bases. CDR3 length equals 14 residues. CDR3 amino acids: CAGTGVLSTDTQYF. The CDR3 DNA is TGTGCCGGAACAGGGGTCCTATCCACAGATACGCAGTATTTT. Variable domain in full (rest from reference TRBV30 and TRBJ2-3): SQTIHQWPATLVQPVGSPLSLECTVEGTSNPNLYWYRQAAGRGLQLLFYSVGIGQISSEVPQNLSASRPQDRQFILSSKKLLLSDSGFYLCAGTGVLSTDTQYFGPGTRLTVL.

V usage is TRBV27 and J usage is TRBJ2-7; 10 nucleotides line up with TRBD2. The V and J ends lost 5 bases and 3 bases, in that order; junction bases with no gene match: 10. The CDR3 runs to 16 residues. Germline assignment: CDR1 MNHEY and CDR2 SMNVEV (reference sequence). CDR3 in amino acids: CASSTLAGKSYYEQYF. The CDR3 DNA reads as TGTGCCAGCAGTACACTAGCGGGGAAGTCCTACTACGAGCAGTACTTC.

V is TRBV7-8 and J is TRBJ2-7; D is uncertain. Trimming took off 1 base at V and 2 bases at J, with 18 bases between the two ends. The CDR3 has 17 amino acids. From germline, CDR1 is SGHVS and CDR2 FQNEAQ. The CDR3 DNA is TGTGCCAGCAGCTTAGGAGCTCAACAGCTCTTAGCCTACGAGCAGTACTTC. This sequence encodes CASSLGAQQLLAYEQYF. Variable domain in full (rest from reference TRBV7-8 and TRBJ2-7): GAGVSQSPRYKVAKRGQDVALRCDPISGHVSLFWYQQALGQGPEFLTYFQNEAQLDKSGLPSDRFFAERPEGSVSTLKIQRTQQEDSAVYLCASSLGAQQLLAYEQYFGPGTRLTVT.

This clone appeared a single time. The CDR3: CSVGNRERDRETQYF. CDR3 sequence (DNA): TGCAGCGTTGGTAATAGGGAACGGGACAGAGAGACCCAGTACTTC. The chain joins TRBV29-1 to TRBJ2-5; 7 positions agree with TRBD1. Germline assignment: CDR1 SQVTM and CDR2 ANQGSEA. The CDR3 runs 15 residues. V shed 4 bases and J 4 bases; nucleotides not matched to a gene: 12.

V and J are TRBV5-6 and TRBJ2-7; no firm D call. The V and J ends lost 1 base and 5 bases respectively, with 13 bases between them. The CDR3 is 14 amino acids. CDR1 and CDR2 (germline): SGHDT, YYEEEE. The DNA of the CDR3 is TGTGCCAGCAGCTTGTCGTACCTGACGGACGAGCAGTACTTC. Translated: CASSLSYLTDEQYF.

CDR3 sequence: CASSLDSGSPYEQYF. The DNA of the CDR3 is TGCGCCAGCAGCTTGGATTCAGGGTCACCCTACGAGCAGTACTTC. This chain links TRBV5-1 with TRBJ2-7, with a tentative D call TRBD1 (5 bases). The CDR3 runs 15 residues. V shed 0 bases and J shed 2 bases, with 12 bases lying between them. Germline values: CDR1 SGHRS, CDR2 YFSETQ.

This sequence joins TRBV6-5 and TRBJ2-5; D is undetermined. The CDR3 is made up of 13 amino acids. Germline CDR1 and CDR2: MNHEY and SVGAGI. V lost 2 bases to trimming and J lost 7 bases, with 11 bases between them. DNA of the CDR3: TGTGCCAGCAGTTACCCCGAAGGTGCGACCCAGTACTTC. Translating it yields CASSYPEGATQYF.

The chain couples TRBV2 to TRBJ2-7; possible D gene TRBD1, 6 bases. The CDR3 length is 15 residues. CDR1 and CDR2 (germline): SNHLY, FYNNEI. V lost 6 bases to trimming and J lost 3 bases, with 18 bases between them. The DNA for the CDR3 is TGTGCCAGCAGACCGGACAGAACCAGTATCTACGAGCAGTACTTC. Protein: CASRPDRTSIYEQYF.

The rearrangement uses TRBV7-8 and TRBJ2-7, with 7 bases lining up with TRBD1. CDR3 length: 16 amino acids. Germline assignment: CDR1 SGHVS and CDR2 FQNEAQ. V shed 3 bases and J 0 bases; nucleotides not matched to a gene: 8. The CDR3 coding sequence is TGTGCCAGCAGCTTCTCCTTCGGACAGGCCTCCTACGAGCAGTACTTC. It codes for CASSFSFGQASYEQYF.

The chain couples TRBV19 to TRBJ2-3; D gene unclear. The germline V gene has CDR1 LNHDA and CDR2 SQIVND (reference sequence). Between the trimmed V and J ends, which lost 5 bases and 1 base, there was a span of 13 bases. This CDR3 is built from 15 residues. The CDR3 protein is CASSALTAGTDTQYF. CDR3 DNA sequence: TGTGCCAGTAGTGCCCTGACGGCGGGCACAGATACGCAGTATTTT.

The chain joins TRBV6-6 to TRBJ1-5; 8 bases fit TRBD1. The junction had 7 bases not matched to a gene; V was cut back by 7 bases and J by 2 bases. The germline V gene encodes CDR1 MNHNY and CDR2 SVGAGI (reference sequence). This CDR3 spans 15 amino acids. As DNA, the CDR3 is TGTGCCAGCAAACAGGGGGAGTATGGCAATCAGCCCCAGCATTTT. This gives the protein CASKQGEYGNQPQHF.

This chain uses TRBV9 with TRBJ1-2, with 11 bases aligning to TRBD1. Unmatched junction bases numbered 3, after V lost 3 bases and J lost 5 bases. Per the germline V gene, CDR1 is SGDLS and CDR2 is YYNGEE. This CDR3 contains 14 residues. The CDR3, as DNA: TGTGCCAGCAGCGCAGGACAGGGGGCTTATGGCTACACCTTC. Its protein is CASSAGQGAYGYTF. The variable domain in full, with the rest retrieved from reference TRBV9 and TRBJ1-2, is DSGVTQTPKHLITATGQRVTLRCSPRSGDLSVYWYQQSLDQGLQFLIQYYNGEERAKGNILERFSAQQFPDLHSELNLSSLELGDSALYFCASSAGQGAYGYTFGSGTRLTVV.